This is a list of T cell receptor beta chains from one sample in a study of T-cell memory formation after mild COVID-19. TCRdb used MiXCR to reprocess the 5' RACE reads, holding one entry per CDR3 protein. Of 300,000 to 400,000 distinct CDR3 sequences in the sample, under 30% are singletons; the top ten hold 13%. The sample comprised PBMCs or a T cell subset sorted from them (not recorded which). Receptors originate from an adult woman who had mild COVID-19 (a few samples of this study predate the infection). Cell type and time point are not known. Each CDR3 is given with its conserved first and last residue. Fields, in order: D gene, V gene, J gene, clone size, CDR3 DNA, CDR3 protein. A D gene is named only where the DNA matches it firmly. Size is stated for part of the rows, as once, few or many counts, or as a class when the clone is expanded.

D: TRBD2
V: TRBV6-2/TRBV6-3
J: TRBJ2-7
size: few
DNA: TGTGCCAGCAGTCACCCGCTAGCGGGAGGAATGGACGAGCAGTACTTC
CDR3: CASSHPLAGGMDEQYF

D: -
V: TRBV7-2
J: TRBJ1-1
size: -
DNA: TGTGCCAGCAGCTCGAGAGACGGACCTTGGGCTGAAGCTTTCTTT
CDR3: CASSSRDGPWAEAFF

D: TRBD2
V: TRBV5-1
J: TRBJ2-1
size: few
DNA: TGCGCCAGCAGCCACACCCCAGGAGGGAGGGAGTTCGATGAGCAGTTCTTC
CDR3: CASSHTPGGREFDEQFF

D: -
V: TRBV5-1
J: TRBJ1-1
size: -
DNA: TGCGCCAGCAGCTTCTCAGGGTGGGGGAACACTGAAGCTTTCTTT
CDR3: CASSFSGWGNTEAFF

D: -
V: TRBV2
J: TRBJ2-1
size: few
DNA: TGTGCCAGCATGAGGCCCCCTGCGGTTGAGCAGTTCTTC
CDR3: CASMRPPAVEQFF

D: -
V: TRBV7-8
J: TRBJ2-7
size: -
DNA: TGTGCCAGCAGCTTAGTTTTTGGCAGCTACGAGCAGTACTTC
CDR3: CASSLVFGSYEQYF

D: TRBD2
V: TRBV7-8
J: TRBJ2-7
size: -
DNA: TGTGCCAGCAGCTTAGCCGGGACTAGCGTTTCCTACGAGCAGTACTTC
CDR3: CASSLAGTSVSYEQYF

D: -
V: TRBV20-1
J: TRBJ2-1
size: -
DNA: TGCAGTGCGAGACAGGACAATGAGCAGTTCTTC
CDR3: CSARQDNEQFF

D: -
V: TRBV29-1
J: TRBJ2-5
size: few
DNA: TGCAGCGTTGAGATAGGTCTCCACCAAGAGACCCAGTACTTC
CDR3: CSVEIGLHQETQYF

D: TRBD2
V: TRBV12-3/TRBV12-4
J: TRBJ2-1
size: -
DNA: TGTGCCAGCACCCTACTTCTAGCGGTGGGATTGTACAATGAGCAGTTCTTC
CDR3: CASTLLLAVGLYNEQFF

D: -
V: TRBV5-1
J: TRBJ2-6
size: -
DNA: TGCGCCAGCAGCTTAGGTCAGGTAGAAGCTGGGGCCAACGTCCTGACTTTC
CDR3: CASSLGQVEAGANVLTF

D: TRBD2
V: TRBV20-1
J: TRBJ2-7
size: many
DNA: TGCAGTGCTAGAGATGGTCGGGAGGGCAACGAGCAGTACTTC
CDR3: CSARDGREGNEQYF

D: TRBD1
V: TRBV15
J: TRBJ1-5
size: few
DNA: TGTGCCACCAGCAGAGGCGACAGGGAAAATCAGCCCCAGCATTTT
CDR3: CATSRGDRENQPQHF

D: -
V: TRBV29-1
J: TRBJ2-5
size: -
DNA: TGCAGCGTTGTCCCTCTGTGGACAGAGGGAGAGACCCAGTACTTC
CDR3: CSVVPLWTEGETQYF

D: TRBD2
V: TRBV25-1
J: TRBJ2-7
size: -
DNA: TGTGCCAGCAGAAGACTAGCGAACGAGCAGTACTTC
CDR3: CASRRLANEQYF

D: -
V: TRBV6-6
J: TRBJ2-7
size: few
DNA: TGTGCCAGCACCCGCCGGGACTTATTCTACGAGCAGTACTTC
CDR3: CASTRRDLFYEQYF

D: -
V: TRBV3-1
J: TRBJ1-2
size: -
DNA: TGTGCCAGCAGCCAAGACCCATACTATGGCTACACCTTC
CDR3: CASSQDPYYGYTF

D: -
V: TRBV4-3
J: TRBJ1-1
size: -
DNA: TGCGCCAGCAGCCCCTGGGAGGGGACTGAAGCTTTCTTT
CDR3: CASSPWEGTEAFF

D: TRBD2
V: TRBV6-2/TRBV6-3
J: TRBJ2-7
size: -
DNA: TGTGCCACCTCGCTGGGACTAGCGGGATCCTACGAGCAGTACTTC
CDR3: CATSLGLAGSYEQYF

D: -
V: TRBV6-1
J: TRBJ2-3
size: -
DNA: TGTGCCAGCAGTGAAGCTTGGGGCTTAGATACGCAGTATTTT
CDR3: CASSEAWGLDTQYF

D: TRBD1
V: TRBV15
J: TRBJ2-4
size: few
DNA: TGTGCCACCAGCAGAGCCAGACAGGGGGCCAAAAACATTCAGTACTTC
CDR3: CATSRARQGAKNIQYF

D: TRBD1
V: TRBV29-1
J: TRBJ2-1
size: -
DNA: TGCAGCGTTGAAAGGGACAGTGGGGGCTACAATGAGCAGTTCTTC
CDR3: CSVERDSGGYNEQFF

D: TRBD1
V: TRBV7-9
J: TRBJ1-2
size: few
DNA: TGTGCCAGCAGCTTTCTCAAAGGGACAGCCGAGGGGCTGGGCGTCTATGGCTACACCTTC
CDR3: CASSFLKGTAEGLGVYGYTF

D: TRBD1
V: TRBV5-1
J: TRBJ2-2
size: -
DNA: TGCGCCAGCAGCCTGTTGCCCTCGGACAGGGGGAATCCCGGGGAGCTGTTTTTT
CDR3: CASSLLPSDRGNPGELFF

D: -
V: TRBV3-1
J: TRBJ2-3
size: once
DNA: TGTGCCAGCAGCCCTAAGGGGCTAAAAACAGATACGCAGTATTTT
CDR3: CASSPKGLKTDTQYF

D: TRBD1
V: TRBV5-1
J: TRBJ2-1
size: -
DNA: TGCGCCAGCAGCTTGGGCCAGGGGGCTAATGAGCAGTTCTTC
CDR3: CASSLGQGANEQFF

D: -
V: TRBV5-1
J: TRBJ2-5
size: few
DNA: TGCGCCAGCAGCTCAGGGTTTGAGGAGACCCAGTACTTC
CDR3: CASSSGFEETQYF

D: -
V: TRBV24-1
J: TRBJ2-5
size: -
DNA: TGTGCCACCAGTGCCCCTGGGTGGGGGACGCAAGAGACCCAGTACTTC
CDR3: CATSAPGWGTQETQYF

D: TRBD1
V: TRBV4-1
J: TRBJ2-5
size: -
DNA: TGCGCCAGCAGCCAAGATCGGTTCGACAGGGGGCAGGTAGAGACCCAGTACTTC
CDR3: CASSQDRFDRGQVETQYF

D: -
V: TRBV29-1
J: TRBJ2-7
size: few
DNA: TGCAGCGTTGAAGATCCGATCAGGGTCCCCTACGAGCAGTACTTC
CDR3: CSVEDPIRVPYEQYF

D: -
V: TRBV12-3/TRBV12-4
J: TRBJ2-3
size: -
DNA: TGTGCCAGCAGCATCCGTAAGGCCCCAGATACGCAGTATTTT
CDR3: CASSIRKAPDTQYF

D: TRBD2
V: TRBV7-2
J: TRBJ2-5
size: -
DNA: TGTGCCACCTCCGGAACACGACGCGGGGGGGCCGGGGAGACCCAGTACTTC
CDR3: CATSGTRRGGAGETQYF

D: TRBD2
V: TRBV5-1
J: TRBJ2-1
size: -
DNA: TGCGCCAGCAGCTGGGGGACTAGCGAGTACAATGAGCAGTTCTTC
CDR3: CASSWGTSEYNEQFF

D: TRBD1
V: TRBV5-8
J: TRBJ2-7
size: -
DNA: TGTGCCCAGTCGGGGACAGGCTACGAGCAGTACTTC
CDR3: CAQSGTGYEQYF

D: -
V: TRBV5-4
J: TRBJ2-7
size: few
DNA: TGTGCCAGCAGCTTGAGGGCTCGTTCCTACGAGCAGTACTTC
CDR3: CASSLRARSYEQYF

D: -
V: TRBV19
J: TRBJ2-2
size: -
DNA: TGTGCCAGTAGTATAACTCTGGCGGGCCGGGACACCGGGGAGCTGTTTTTT
CDR3: CASSITLAGRDTGELFF

D: TRBD1
V: TRBV30
J: TRBJ2-1
size: -
DNA: TGTGCCTGGAGTCCGACAGGGAACTCCTACAATGAGCAGTTCTTC
CDR3: CAWSPTGNSYNEQFF

D: -
V: TRBV4-2
J: TRBJ2-5
size: -
DNA: TGTGCCAGCAGCCAAGACGGACAGCAAGAGACCCAGTACTTC
CDR3: CASSQDGQQETQYF

D: -
V: TRBV15
J: TRBJ1-4
size: few
DNA: TGTGCCACCAGCGCATATGAAAAACTGTTTTTT
CDR3: CATSAYEKLFF

D: -
V: TRBV7-9
J: TRBJ2-1
size: few
DNA: TGTGCCAGCAGCCCTCCCCAGGTCCAGTTCTTC
CDR3: CASSPPQVQFF

D: -
V: TRBV5-4
J: TRBJ2-3
size: few
DNA: TGTGCCAGCAGCTCTCTAGGACTTTCCCGCACAGATACGCAGTATTTT
CDR3: CASSSLGLSRTDTQYF

D: TRBD2
V: TRBV7-6
J: TRBJ2-5
size: few
DNA: TGTGCCAGCAGCGCAAGGCCCAGCGGGGAAGAGACCCAGTACTTC
CDR3: CASSARPSGEETQYF